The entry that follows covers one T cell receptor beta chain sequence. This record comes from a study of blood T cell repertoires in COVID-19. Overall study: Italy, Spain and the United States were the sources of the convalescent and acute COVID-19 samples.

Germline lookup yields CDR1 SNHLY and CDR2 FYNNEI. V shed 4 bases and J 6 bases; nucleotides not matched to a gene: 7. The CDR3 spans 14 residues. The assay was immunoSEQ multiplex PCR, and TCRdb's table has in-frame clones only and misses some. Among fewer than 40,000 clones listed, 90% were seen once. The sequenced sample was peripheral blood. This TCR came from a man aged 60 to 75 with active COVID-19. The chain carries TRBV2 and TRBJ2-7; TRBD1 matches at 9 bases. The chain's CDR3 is CASSAPRQGGEQYF. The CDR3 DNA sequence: TGTGCCAGCAGTGCTCCGAGACAGGGGGGCGAGCAGTACTTC. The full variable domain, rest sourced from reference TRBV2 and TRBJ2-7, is EPEVTQTPSHQVTQMGQEVILRCVPISNHLYFYWYRQILGQKVEFLVSFYNNEISEKSEIFDDQFSVERPDGSNFTLKIRSTKLEDSAMYFCASSAPRQGGEQYFGPGTRLTVT.